The rows below give T cell receptor beta chains drawn from one sample of a study of blood T cell repertoires in COVID-19. Produced via immunoSEQ multiplex PCR; TCRdb's table is partial and in-frame only. The profile shows hundreds of thousands of clones, more than 70% of them singletons. Sequenced input: peripheral blood. The source of these receptors is a woman in her 50s with acute or convalescent COVID-19. CDR3s leave out the opening cysteine and the closing phenylalanine or tryptophan.

V	J	CDR3
TRBV24-1	TRBJ2-1	ATSDRQLAGGPVDEQF
TRBV9	TRBJ2-1	ASGGEQF
TRBV9	TRBJ2-7	ASSETSGSDEQY
TRBV9	TRBJ2-7	ASSVGLLAGGLLSYEQY
TRBV5-1	TRBJ2-5	ASSLIERAEGETQY
TRBV4-1	TRBJ1-3	ASSQDWPSGNTIY
TRBV23-1	TRBJ2-1	ASSHPGLAVFNEQF
TRBV27	TRBJ2-7	ASSLERNSEQY
TRBV2	TRBJ1-3	ASSASGLPSGNTIY
TRBV3-1/TRBV3-2	TRBJ2-2	ASSQVGGVGELF
TRBV19	TRBJ2-1	ASSIGFGGQGALIGHNEQF
TRBV5-1	TRBJ2-1	ASSLGLAGGGEQF
TRBV10-1	TRBJ2-1	ASSPSLAGGNEQF
TRBV29-1	TRBJ2-2	SVVVAGSNTGELF
TRBV27	TRBJ2-1	ASSLGLTYTYNEQF
TRBV7-2	TRBJ2-2	ASSLRGQGTGELF
TRBV28	TRBJ1-2	ASTEPPDSRGYT
TRBV11-2	TRBJ2-3	ASTISPMSSPDTQY
TRBV7-2	TRBJ2-2	ASSFRRTGELF
TRBV28	TRBJ2-7	ASSSRYEQY
TRBV29-1	TRBJ1-2	SVEDRTGGNYGYT
TRBV7-3	TRBJ2-1	ASSLTSGTPYNEQF
TRBV11-3	TRBJ2-7	ASSLASDYEQY
TRBV19	TRBJ1-4	ASSVWGGSNEKLF
TRBV28	TRBJ2-1	ASSLGTSGARGQF
TRBV6-4	TRBJ1-6	ASNLPDRDDSPLH
TRBV6-1	TRBJ1-2	ASSEARAGGGGYT
TRBV5-6	TRBJ2-7	ASSPDRTGTYEQY
TRBV7-9	TRBJ2-1	ASSFFGGYNEQF
TRBV18	TRBJ1-3	ASSPPGQSSGNTIY
TRBV28	TRBJ2-2	ASSLLGLAGANTGELF
TRBV2	TRBJ1-4	ASRSGTGGSLAANEKLF
TRBV28	TRBJ2-5	ASRAEETQY
TRBV3-1/TRBV3-2	TRBJ2-5	ASSLIRTGLEETQY
TRBV3-1/TRBV3-2	TRBJ1-1	ASSQALGESTEAF
TRBV7-2	TRBJ1-2	ASSFGLNGYT
TRBV7-9	TRBJ1-4	ASSPGVNEKLF
TRBV5-1	TRBJ2-1	ASSQGARYNEQF
TRBV19	TRBJ2-7	ASSPGLAHRFGEQY
TRBV15	TRBJ2-1	ATSSNPPGTNYNEQF
TRBV19	TRBJ2-7	ASSSAGGTYEQY
TRBV28	TRBJ2-7	ASSLGTDYYYEQY
TRBV6-1	TRBJ1-5	ASSEVGGADQPQH
TRBV6-1	TRBJ2-2	ASSERGGELF
TRBV5-1	TRBJ2-2	ASSIRQGSVSGELF
TRBV19	TRBJ2-1	ASTSWRRGGGSDEQF
TRBV7-2	TRBJ2-3	ASSLVGSPTDTQY
TRBV9	TRBJ2-7	ASSVEGDSYEQY
TRBV14	TRBJ1-6	ASSRQTGSPLH
TRBV6-1	TRBJ1-1	ASSHFQNTEAF